The 18 T cell receptor beta chains given below trace back to one sample, sequenced in a study of cytomegalovirus exposure and HLA in healthy donors. The primer mix had 60 Vbeta and 13 Jbeta primers. Repertoires were generated with immunoSEQ multiplex PCR, while TCRdb's copy carries only in-frame clones and drops some. The profile shows some 150,000 clones, 70% to 80% of them singletons. Sequences were obtained from PBMCs. These receptors were collected from a male donor in good health and CMV-seronegative.

The rearrangement links TRBV2 to TRBJ2-7, with 11 bases aligning to TRBD1. CDR3 length equals 16 residues. CDR1 is SNHLY, CDR2 FYNNEI, per germline. Losses at the gene ends were 6 bases for V and 3 bases for J; bases not matched to a gene: 10. DNA for the CDR3: TGTGCCAGCAGGCTTACATCCGGGACAGGGGGCTACGAGCAGTACTTC. This codes for CASRLTSGTGGYEQYF. The full variable domain, with the rest looked up from reference TRBV2 and TRBJ2-7, is EPEVTQTPSHQVTQMGQEVILRCVPISNHLYFYWYRQILGQKVEFLVSFYNNEISEKSEIFDDQFSVERPDGSNFTLKIRSTKLEDSAMYFCASRLTSGTGGYEQYFGPGTRLTVT.

The DNA for the CDR3 is TGTGCCAGCCGCCGGACAGTCCAGTCCGGCTACACCTTC. It codes for CASRRTVQSGYTF. This chain joins TRBV9 and TRBJ1-2; D possibly corresponds to TRBD1 (6 bases). The V gene lost 7 bases and the J gene lost 8 bases, with 18 bases spanning the gap. The CDR3 loop spans 13 amino acids. Per the germline V gene, CDR1 is SGDLS and CDR2 is YYNGEE. Together with reference TRBV9 and TRBJ1-2, the CDR3 gives the full variable domain: DSGVTQTPKHLITATGQRVTLRCSPRSGDLSVYWYQQSLDQGLQFLIQYYNGEERAKGNILERFSAQQFPDLHSELNLSSLELGDSALYFCASRRTVQSGYTFGSGTRLTVV.

This clone was seen a handful of times. The chain joins TRBV4-3 to TRBJ2-1; 7 bases map to TRBD2. Germline lookup yields CDR1 LGHNA and CDR2 YSLEER. The CDR3 length is 17 residues. Trimming removed 0 bases from V and 1 base from J; junction bases left unmatched: 6. CDR3 nucleotide sequence: TGCGCCAGCAGCCAAGATGTGGGGGGGGTATCCTACAATGAGCAGTTCTTC. Protein: CASSQDVGGVSYNEQFF.

The chain links TRBV28 to TRBJ2-3; 7 bases align to TRBD1. In germline, CDR1 is MDHEN, CDR2 SYDVKM. The trim removed 5 bases at V and 4 bases at J, leaving 6 bases unmatched. The CDR3 is 14 residues long. The CDR3 DNA reads TGTGCCAGCAGTACAGGGGAAGGAGCAGATACGCAGTATTTT. Its protein product is CASSTGEGADTQYF.

The CDR3 bases are TGTGCCAGCGGGGACAGTACCTACGAGCAGTACTTC. As protein: CASGDSTYEQYF. The gene calls are TRBV6-5 and TRBJ2-7; 7 positions match TRBD1. V trimming: 8 bases; J trimming: 2 bases; junction bases outside the gene matches: 3. CDR1 is MNHEY, CDR2 SVGAGI, per germline. CDR3 length equals 12 residues.

The rearrangement links TRBV27 to TRBJ2-3; possibly TRBD2 for D (6 bases). Germline assignment: CDR1 MNHEY and CDR2 SMNVEV (reference sequence). CDR3 length: 15 residues. Trimming took off 3 bases at V and 4 bases at J, with 14 bases between the two ends. The CDR3 region is CASSLRDPSSDTQYF. The CDR3 DNA is TGTGCCAGCAGTTTGCGGGACCCGTCCTCAGATACGCAGTATTTT.

V gene TRBV5-1 combines with J gene TRBJ1-1; D gene unclear. Trimming removed 6 bases from V and 0 bases from J, with 12 bases in between. Germline V CDR1 and CDR2: SGHRS, YFSETQ. This CDR3 has 14 amino acids. CDR3 protein: CASNSGMVNTEAFF. In nucleotides, the CDR3 is TGCGCCAGCAACTCGGGGATGGTGAACACTGAAGCTTTCTTT.

To note about this clone: This sample also contains other DNA sequences that code for the same CDR3. CDR3: CASSLAGFTDTQYF. CDR3 nucleotides: TGTGCCAGCAGCTTGGCAGGTTTTACAGATACGCAGTATTTT. J is TRBJ2-3 and V is TRBV7-2; D is unresolved. Germline CDR1 SGHTA, CDR2 FQGNSA. The V gene lost 3 bases and the J gene lost 3 bases, with 10 bases spanning the gap. The CDR3 loop spans 14 amino acids.

The genes are TRBV7-6 and TRBJ2-3; TRBD2 matches at 7 bases. The CDR3 loop spans 14 amino acids. Losses at the gene ends were 3 bases for V and 1 base for J; bases not matched to a gene: 1. CDR1 SGHVS and CDR2 FNYEAQ come from the germline V gene. The DNA of the CDR3 is TGTGCCAGCAGCTTCACTAGCGGCACAGATACGCAGTATTTT. Its translation is CASSFTSGTDTQYF.

The rearrangement uses TRBV4-1 and TRBJ1-6; perhaps TRBD1 as D (5 bases). Deletions cut 4 bases from V and 11 bases from J, with 15 bases between. The CDR3 is 14 amino acids. Germline V lookup: CDR1 MGHRA, CDR2 YSYEKL. The CDR3 protein is CASSPQGSVAPLHF. The CDR3 nucleotides read TGCGCCAGCAGCCCTCAGGGCTCCGTGGCACCCCTCCACTTT.

In this sample, this clone turned up a few times. The V call is TRBV5-1, the J call TRBJ2-5, with D possibly matching TRBD1 (6 bases). CDR1 is SGHRS, CDR2 YFSETQ, per germline. This CDR3 region has 13 residues. V lost 5 bases and J 4 bases, leaving 12 bases between the germline ends. CDR3 region: CASSRTRGETQYF. Here the CDR3 DNA reads TGCGCCAGCAGTAGAACCAGGGGAGAGACCCAGTACTTC.

The chain combines TRBV19 with TRBJ2-2; D remains ambiguous. This CDR3 contains 12 residues. CDR1 is LNHDA and CDR2 is SQIVND in the germline V gene (reference sequence). CDR3: CAIRSRTGELFF. The CDR3, as DNA: TGTGCGATACGGTCGCGCACCGGGGAGCTGTTTTTT.

V and J are TRBV18 and TRBJ2-5, with TRBD1 identical over 7 bases. V lost 8 bases and J lost 3; bases outside the gene matches: 6. Germline V lookup: CDR1 KGHSH, CDR2 LQKENI. CDR3 length: 13 amino acids. This CDR3 reads CASLDRAEETQYF. The CDR3 bases are TGTGCCAGCCTAGACAGGGCTGAAGAGACCCAGTACTTC.

The chain carries TRBV4-1 and TRBJ1-1, with D unresolved. Germline-derived CDR1 and CDR2 are MGHRA and YSYEKL. The CDR3 is 15 amino acids. Trimming stripped 0 bases from V and 6 bases from J, with 14 bases between. The CDR3 here is CASSQESVRQPEAFF. Here the CDR3 DNA reads TGCGCCAGCAGCCAAGAATCTGTAAGACAACCTGAAGCTTTCTTT.

The chain employs TRBV2 and TRBJ2-7; TRBD2 matches 11 bases. Germline V gives CDR1 SNHLY, CDR2 FYNNEI. Unmatched junction bases numbered 13, after V lost 6 bases and J lost 6 bases. This CDR3 region has 16 residues. The chain's CDR3 is CASSAGTSGSVGEQYF. CDR3 bases: TGTGCCAGCAGCGCCGGGACTAGCGGATCAGTCGGCGAGCAGTACTTC.

The chain recombines TRBV4-2 with TRBJ1-3, with a weak D call TRBD1 (5 bases). This CDR3 is 14 amino acids long. Between the trimmed V and J ends, which lost 8 bases and 0 bases, there was a span of 11 bases. Germline CDR1 is LGHNA and CDR2 is YNFKEQ. CDR3 residues: CASGGSFSGNTIYF. CDR3 DNA sequence: TGTGCCAGCGGGGGGAGCTTCTCTGGAAACACCATATATTTT.

The chain joins TRBV18 to TRBJ1-1; no clear D gene. Germline V lookup: CDR1 KGHSH, CDR2 LQKENI. The ends were cut back, 2 bases at V and 5 bases at J, with 6 bases in the middle. The CDR3 is 12 residues long. Written as DNA, the CDR3 is TGTGCCAGCTCACCATCGCGGACTGAAGCTTTCTTT. Its protein is CASSPSRTEAFF. Looking up the rest from reference TRBV18 and TRBJ1-1 gives the full variable domain: NAGVMQNPRHLVRRRGQEARLRCSPMKGHSHVYWYRQLPEEGLKFMVYLQKENIIDESGMPKERFSAEFPKEGPSILRIQQVVRGDSAAYFCASSPSRTEAFFGQGTRLTVV.

V and J are TRBV9 and TRBJ2-3; TRBD2 matches at 10 bases. V was pared by 0 bases and J by 6 bases, with 7 bases of the junction left unmatched. Germline-derived CDR1 and CDR2 are SGDLS and YYNGEE. This CDR3 is 16 amino acids long. CDR3 sequence (DNA): TGTGCCAGCAGCGTAGCGCCTAGCGGGGGTACTGATACGCAGTATTTT. It codes for CASSVAPSGGTDTQYF. The complete variable domain, with remaining parts taken from reference TRBV9 and TRBJ2-3, reads DSGVTQTPKHLITATGQRVTLRCSPRSGDLSVYWYQQSLDQGLQFLIQYYNGEERAKGNILERFSAQQFPDLHSELNLSSLELGDSALYFCASSVAPSGGTDTQYFGPGTRLTVL.